The 14 T cell receptor beta chains in this list originate from one sample, sequenced in a study of T cell repertoires in ileal Crohn's disease. Assay: immunoSEQ multiplex PCR; the TCRdb copy retains only in-frame clones and omits some. This sample yields almost 15,000 clones, of which more than 60% are seen a single time; approximately 4% belongs to the top ten. As to time point: neoterminal ileum biopsy at postoperative endoscopy, about 6 months after surgery. Sequences were obtained from ileal tissue. These receptors came from an adult with Crohn's disease.

This CDR3 is CASSPRLAGNDNEQFF. The CDR3 DNA sequence: TGTGCCAGCAGCCCCCGACTAGCGGGGAACGACAATGAGCAGTTCTTC. The chain links TRBV7-7 to TRBJ2-1, with 11 bases that match TRBD2. CDR1 and CDR2 (germline): SSHAT, FNYEAQ (reference sequence). CDR3 length equals 16 residues. With V trimmed by 5 bases and J by 5 bases, 8 bases remained unmatched.

This chain connects TRBV6-6 to TRBJ1-1, with a possible D match to TRBD1 (6 bases). Trimming cost V 4 bases and J 5 bases, with 20 bases left between them. This CDR3 has 16 amino acids. CDR1 is MNHNY, CDR2 SVGAGI, per germline (reference sequence). Here the CDR3 DNA reads TGTGCCAGCAGTTCCTATGTCTCGGGGGGCAGGACTGAAGCTTTCTTT. As protein: CASSSYVSGGRTEAFF.

The chain couples TRBV30 to TRBJ1-4; 9 bases align to TRBD1. Germline V gives CDR1 GTSNPN, CDR2 SVGIG (reference sequence). CDR3 length: 15 residues. The V segment lost 1 base and the J segment 7 bases; nucleotides outside the gene matches: 7. The DNA of the CDR3 is TGTGCCTGGAGTGCCGCGGGACAGGGAAGTGAAAAACTGTTTTTT. Translation gives CAWSAAGQGSEKLFF.

V is TRBV7-2 and J is TRBJ2-1, with a possible D match to TRBD1 (5 bases). The length of the CDR3 is 11 residues. Germline V gives CDR1 SGHTA, CDR2 FQGNSA. V lost 5 bases and J lost 9, with 8 bases in between. CDR3 sequence (DNA): TGTGCCAGCAGCATAGACAGTGAGCAGTTCTTC. The encoded protein is CASSIDSEQFF.

This rearrangement joins TRBV11-2 to TRBJ2-2; D unclear. Trimming cost V 2 bases and J 1 base, with 11 bases left between them. This CDR3 has 16 residues. Germline loops: CDR1 SGHAT, CDR2 FQNNGV. The CDR3 region has the DNA TGTGCCAGCAGCTTAAGGAGACCAAGGAACACCGGGGAGCTGTTTTTT. Translation: CASSLRRPRNTGELFF.

A single count supports this clone. The rearrangement links TRBV30 to TRBJ1-5, with D possibly being TRBD1 (5 bases). Deletions cut 0 bases from V and 9 bases from J, with 15 bases between. This CDR3 region has 14 residues. Germline-derived CDR1 and CDR2 are GTSNPN and SVGIG (reference sequence). CDR3 sequence: CAWSVERGVGPQHF. The DNA for the CDR3 is TGTGCCTGGAGTGTAGAAAGGGGCGTGGGGCCCCAGCATTTT. Filled out from reference TRBV30 and TRBJ1-5, the complete variable domain reads SQTIHQWPATLVQPVGSPLSLECTVEGTSNPNLYWYRQAAGRGLQLLFYSVGIGQISSEVPQNLSASRPQDRQFILSSKKLLLSDSGFYLCAWSVERGVGPQHFGDGTRLSIL.

J is TRBJ2-7 and V is TRBV7-8; D is possibly TRBD2 (6 bases). The CDR3 is 15 residues long. V was shortened by 1 base and J by 2 bases, with 12 bases between the two germline ends. Germline loops: CDR1 SGHVS, CDR2 FQNEAQ. CDR3 sequence reads: CASSLEGGATYEQYF. As DNA, the CDR3 is TGTGCCAGCAGCTTAGAGGGCGGGGCGACCTACGAGCAGTACTTC.

In DNA form, the CDR3 reads TGTGCCAGTAGTATTACCACGTCAAATCAGCCCCAGCATTTT. Residues: CASSITTSNQPQHF. This rearrangement joins TRBV19 to TRBJ1-5; no firm D call. CDR1 is LNHDA, CDR2 SQIVND, per germline (reference sequence). The V gene lost 3 bases and the J gene lost 4 bases, with 10 bases spanning the gap. This CDR3 has 14 amino acids.

This chain joins TRBV6-1 and TRBJ1-2; D remains ambiguous. Trimming left V 2 bases short and J 8 bases short, with 15 bases between. CDR3 length equals 14 residues. CDR1 and CDR2 (germline): MNHNS, SASEGT. CDR3 sequence reads: CASSETRQGGGYTF. DNA of the CDR3: TGTGCCAGCAGTGAAACCCGACAAGGAGGAGGCTACACCTTC.

J is TRBJ1-6 and V is TRBV30, with D tentatively TRBD1 (5 bases). V was cut by 5 bases and J by 11 bases, with 19 bases left in between. CDR3 size: 14 residues. Germline values: CDR1 GTSNPN, CDR2 SVGIG (reference sequence). The CDR3 is CAWEDTAGMAPLHF. The CDR3 nucleotides read TGTGCCTGGGAGGACACCGCCGGTATGGCACCCCTCCACTTT.

This chain joins TRBV5-6 and TRBJ1-2, with D possibly TRBD1 on 6 matching bases. The CDR3 totals 16 residues. Germline lookup yields CDR1 SGHDT and CDR2 YYEEEE. Trimming took off 5 bases at V and 0 bases at J, with 17 bases between the two ends. CDR3 in DNA: TGTGCCAGCAGTCCGATAGGGGGGCCTACTAACTATGGCTACACCTTC. It translates to CASSPIGGPTNYGYTF. The variable domain in full, completed from reference TRBV5-6 and TRBJ1-2, reads DAGVTQSPTHLIKTRGQQVTLRCSPKSGHDTVSWYQQALGQGPQFIFQYYEEEERQRGNFPDRFSGHQFPNYSSELNVNALLLGDSALYLCASSPIGGPTNYGYTFGSGTRLTVV.

The chain couples TRBV6-6 to TRBJ2-2; 9 nucleotides agree with TRBD2. V trimming: 7 bases; J trimming: 7 bases; junction bases outside the gene matches: 13. In germline, CDR1 is MNHNY, CDR2 SVGAGI (reference sequence). The CDR3 is 16 amino acids. This CDR3 is CASKSGAGGHGGELFF. In nucleotides, the CDR3 is TGTGCCAGCAAGTCAGGCGCGGGGGGGCATGGCGGGGAGCTGTTTTTT.

The chain joins TRBV7-2 to TRBJ2-2, with 7 positions matching TRBD1. The CDR3 contains 16 residues. The V and J ends lost 4 bases and 5 bases, in that order; junction bases with no gene match: 10. Germline V lookup: CDR1 SGHTA, CDR2 FQGNSA. The CDR3 nucleotides are TGTGCCAGCAGCTCCTCCGGGACAGCGTTGACCGGGGAGCTGTTTTTT. The encoded protein is CASSSSGTALTGELFF.

The chain combines TRBV6-1 with TRBJ2-7, with TRBD1 as a possible D gene (5 bases). This CDR3 is built from 15 residues. Germline CDR1 is MNHNS and CDR2 is SASEGT. V lost 5 bases, J lost 3 bases, and 17 bases lay in between. Written as DNA, the CDR3 is TGTGCCAGCAGTAATAGGGGATCCCGGGTCTACGAGCAGTACTTC. Encoded protein: CASSNRGSRVYEQYF.